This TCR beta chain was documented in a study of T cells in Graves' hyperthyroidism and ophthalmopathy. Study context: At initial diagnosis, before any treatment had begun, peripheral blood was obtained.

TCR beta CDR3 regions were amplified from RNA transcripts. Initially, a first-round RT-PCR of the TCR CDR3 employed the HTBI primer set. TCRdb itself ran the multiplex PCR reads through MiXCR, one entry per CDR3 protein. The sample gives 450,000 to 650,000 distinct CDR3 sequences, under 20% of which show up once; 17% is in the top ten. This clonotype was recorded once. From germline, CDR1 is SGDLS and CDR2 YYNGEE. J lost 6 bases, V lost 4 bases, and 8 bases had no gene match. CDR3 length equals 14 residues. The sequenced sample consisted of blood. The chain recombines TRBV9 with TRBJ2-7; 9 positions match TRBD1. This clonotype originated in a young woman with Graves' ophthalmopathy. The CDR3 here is CASSSGTGTGEQYF. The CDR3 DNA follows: TGTGCCAGCAGCTCCGGGACAGGGACAGGCGAGCAGTACTTC.